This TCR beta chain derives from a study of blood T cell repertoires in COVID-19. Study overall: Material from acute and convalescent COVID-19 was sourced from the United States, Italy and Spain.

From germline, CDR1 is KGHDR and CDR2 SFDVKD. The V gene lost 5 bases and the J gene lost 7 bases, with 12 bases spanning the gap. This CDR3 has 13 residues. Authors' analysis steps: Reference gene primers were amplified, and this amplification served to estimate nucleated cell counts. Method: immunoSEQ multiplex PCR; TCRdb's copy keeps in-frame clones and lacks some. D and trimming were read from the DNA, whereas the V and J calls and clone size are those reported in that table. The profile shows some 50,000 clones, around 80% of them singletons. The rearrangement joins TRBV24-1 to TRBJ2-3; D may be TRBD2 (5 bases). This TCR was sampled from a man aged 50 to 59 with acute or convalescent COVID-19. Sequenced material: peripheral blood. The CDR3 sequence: CATSALTGNTQYF. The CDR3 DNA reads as TGTGCCACCAGTGCCTTGACCGGGAATACGCAGTATTTT.